The 25 T cell receptor beta chains in this list originate from one sample, sequenced in a study of T-cell reconstitution after alpha-beta-depleted transplantation in children. Unique molecular identifiers were used to barcode this TCRbeta library. TCRdb reprocessed the PCR reads via MiXCR and lists one record per CDR3 protein. The top ten hold approximately 28% of the sample, which has under 450,000 distinct CDR3 sequences, roughly 15% seen once. Specimen: PBMCs, mostly from graft donor cells, collected 360 days after TCRalphabeta/CD19-depleted stem cell transplant. The receptors stem from a boy under three years old who had a stem cell transplant for Wiskott-Aldrich syndrome, so the T cells may come from the graft donor.

The chain recombines TRBV12-3 or TRBV12-4 with TRBJ2-2, with 11 bases aligning to TRBD2. The CDR3 covers 15 residues. V shed 6 bases and J 7 bases; nucleotides not matched to a gene: 7. CDR3 nucleotide sequence: TGTGCCAGCAGACCTCGACTAGCGGGGCGCGGGGAGCTGTTTTTT. Its protein product is CASRPRLAGRGELFF.

The rearrangement links TRBV30 to TRBJ1-6; a weak D match, TRBD1 (5 bases). The length of the CDR3 is 12 residues. V dropped 4 bases and J dropped 11 bases, with 12 bases sitting between them. Germline V gene data show CDR1 as GTSNPN and CDR2 as SVGIG (reference sequence). The CDR3 region is CAWKQDKAPLHF. Here the CDR3 DNA reads TGTGCCTGGAAACAGGACAAGGCACCCCTCCACTTT.

This clonotype was detected only a few times. The rearrangement uses TRBV29-1 and TRBJ2-4; weak D call: TRBD2 (6 bases). Trimming pared 4 bases from V and 0 bases from J, leaving 7 bases between. Per germline, CDR1 SQVTM and CDR2 ANQGSEA. This CDR3 comprises 13 residues. CDR3 nucleotide sequence: TGCAGCGTTGTGGGACTAGCCAAAAACATTCAGTACTTC. As protein: CSVVGLAKNIQYF.

This clonotype has just a few counts. The gene calls are TRBV12-3 or TRBV12-4 and TRBJ2-2; D is ambiguous. V lost 2 bases, J lost 1 base, and 8 bases lay in between. CDR3 length equals 15 residues. CDR3 loop: CASSLLRENTGELFF. The CDR3 coding sequence is TGTGCCAGCAGTTTATTAAGGGAGAACACCGGGGAGCTGTTTTTT.

This clonotype occurred a few times. V usage is TRBV5-1 and J usage is TRBJ2-7; D is possibly TRBD2 (6 bases). This CDR3 has 15 amino acids. The V and J ends lost 0 bases and 2 bases respectively, with 12 bases between them. Germline CDR1 and CDR2: SGHRS and YFSETQ. The CDR3 region is CASSLEAGRPYEQYF. The CDR3 nucleotides are TGCGCCAGCAGCTTGGAGGCGGGGCGACCCTACGAGCAGTACTTC.

The chain recombines TRBV20-1 with TRBJ2-1; TRBD1 matches 12 bases. This CDR3 region has 12 residues. Germline-derived CDR1 and CDR2 are DFQATT and SNEGSKA (reference sequence). V shed 8 bases and J 10 bases; nucleotides not matched to a gene: 6. CDR3 sequence: CSWDRGPWEQFF. CDR3 sequence (DNA): TGCAGTTGGGACAGGGGGCCATGGGAGCAGTTCTTC.

V usage is TRBV6-5 and J usage is TRBJ1-3, with 7 nucleotides matching TRBD1. The CDR3 is 14 amino acids. Germline V gene lookup returns CDR1 MNHEY and CDR2 SVGAGI. The V segment lost 9 bases and the J segment 0 bases; nucleotides outside the gene matches: 5. CDR3 nucleotides: TGTGCCAGTCGACAGGGCGTCTCTGGAAACACCATATATTTT. This codes for CASRQGVSGNTIYF.

This clonotype has just a few counts. This chain connects TRBV10-3 to TRBJ1-2, with a tentative D call TRBD1 (5 bases). The CDR3 consists of 14 residues. The V gene's germline CDR1 is ENHRY and CDR2 SYGVKD. V was trimmed by 2 bases and J by 2 bases, leaving 9 bases between them. The CDR3 DNA sequence: TGTGCCATCAGTGAGCCCGGGGGAAACTATGGCTACACCTTC. It codes for CAISEPGGNYGYTF.

This clonotype was detected only a few times. The chain couples TRBV5-6 to TRBJ2-1; 11 bases align to TRBD2. V shed 2 bases, J shed 8 bases, and the junction held 9 bases outside the gene matches. CDR1 is SGHDT, CDR2 YYEEEE, per germline. There are 16 residues in the CDR3. The CDR3 loop is CASSLTSGGNGDEQFF. CDR3 bases: TGTGCCAGCAGCTTAACTAGCGGGGGAAACGGGGATGAGCAGTTCTTC.

V usage is TRBV27 and J usage is TRBJ2-4; tentatively, D is TRBD1 (7 bases). This CDR3 has 16 amino acids. V lost 5 bases, J lost 0 bases, and 14 bases lay in between. Per germline, CDR1 MNHEY and CDR2 SMNVEV (reference sequence). The CDR3 protein is CASSPRRGLAKNIQYF. In DNA form, the CDR3 reads TGTGCCAGCAGTCCTCGGAGGGGGCTAGCCAAAAACATTCAGTACTTC.

This clonotype was seen only a few times. The chain joins TRBV20-1 to TRBJ2-3; the D is unclear. Germline assignment: CDR1 DFQATT and CDR2 SNEGSKA (reference sequence). CDR3 length: 13 residues. The V end was cut by 6 bases, the J end by 5 bases, with 15 bases between. The CDR3 spells CSAQTSTRDTQYF. The CDR3 nucleotides read TGCAGTGCCCAAACCAGTACGAGAGATACGCAGTATTTT.

The chain links TRBV2 to TRBJ2-1, with 8 bases identical to TRBD2. Germline lookup yields CDR1 SNHLY and CDR2 FYNNEI. There are 14 residues in the CDR3. V lost 3 bases and J lost 4; bases outside the gene matches: 2. CDR3 bases: TGTGCCAGCAGTGACGGGGGGGTGTACAATGAGCAGTTCTTC. Protein: CASSDGGVYNEQFF. Filled out from reference TRBV2 and TRBJ2-1, the complete variable domain reads EPEVTQTPSHQVTQMGQEVILRCVPISNHLYFYWYRQILGQKVEFLVSFYNNEISEKSEIFDDQFSVERPDGSNFTLKIRSTKLEDSAMYFCASSDGGVYNEQFFGPGTRLTVL.

The chain combines TRBV7-8 with TRBJ2-7; 7 nucleotides align to TRBD2. Losses at the gene ends were 5 bases for V and 2 bases for J; bases not matched to a gene: 6. The germline CDR1 and CDR2 sequences are SGHVS and FQNEAQ. The CDR3 sequence is 14 residues long. The CDR3 DNA is TGTGCCAGCAGCCCGCGGGAGACGACCTACGAGCAGTACTTC. It yields the protein CASSPRETTYEQYF.

V is TRBV10-3 and J is TRBJ1-2, with D uncertain. This CDR3 contains 14 residues. Germline CDR1 and CDR2: ENHRY and SYGVKD. V dropped 3 bases and J dropped 4 bases, with 12 bases sitting between them. CDR3 nucleotide sequence: TGTGCCATCAGTGAAGGGTGGGCCCTCTATGGCTACACCTTC. Residues: CAISEGWALYGYTF.

The chain combines TRBV27 with TRBJ2-5; 9 bases are a match to TRBD1. V was pared by 6 bases and J by 2 bases, with 4 bases of the junction left unmatched. Germline V gene lookup returns CDR1 MNHEY and CDR2 SMNVEV (reference sequence). The CDR3 covers 14 residues. CDR3 sequence (DNA): TGTGCCAGCAGAGTACAGGGGGCGCAAGAGACCCAGTACTTC. It yields the protein CASRVQGAQETQYF.

In this sample, this clonotype turned up a few times. This rearrangement joins TRBV5-1 to TRBJ2-7; D possibly matches TRBD1 or TRBD2 (5 bases each). V lost 7 bases to trimming and J lost 4 bases, with 18 bases between them. The CDR3 has 14 residues. From germline, CDR1 is SGHRS and CDR2 YFSETQ. CDR3 bases: TGCGCCAGCCGGGCGATACCAGGGACGTACGAGCAGTACTTC. This translates into CASRAIPGTYEQYF.

This chain connects TRBV4-1 to TRBJ2-3; possible D gene TRBD2, 5 bases. The CDR3 runs 17 residues. V was pared by 0 bases and J by 0 bases, with 13 bases between. CDR1 MGHRA and CDR2 YSYEKL come from the germline V gene. CDR3 region: CASSQDHWGASTDTQYF. CDR3 DNA sequence: TGCGCCAGCAGCCAAGATCACTGGGGAGCTAGCACAGATACGCAGTATTTT.

Concerning this clonotype: One end of the junction varies from germline; a read error may be responsible. The CDR3 sequence is CASSLRSGANVQTF. The CDR3 nucleotides read TGCGCCAGCAGCCTCCGCTCTGGGGCCAACGTCCAGACTTTC. V is TRBV4-3 and J is TRBJ2-6; TRBD1 might be the D (5 bases). The CDR3 loop spans 14 amino acids. CDR1 and CDR2 (germline): LGHNA, YSLEER.

This clonotype was recorded a few times. V and J are TRBV20-1 and TRBJ2-7; no clear D. Trimming took off 7 bases at V and 0 bases at J, with 7 bases between the two ends. This CDR3 spans 11 amino acids. Germline V CDR1 and CDR2: DFQATT, SNEGSKA (reference sequence). The CDR3 reads CSGTASYEQYF. The CDR3 nucleotides read TGCAGTGGGACCGCCTCCTACGAGCAGTACTTC.

This clonotype was observed a handful of times. The chain has TRBV5-1 and TRBJ1-2; D gene unclear. Germline CDR1 SGHRS, CDR2 YFSETQ. Trimming pared 0 bases from V and 6 bases from J, leaving 15 bases between. This CDR3 is built from 15 residues. This CDR3 reads CASSLGASPSHGYTF. In DNA form, the CDR3 reads TGCGCCAGCAGCTTGGGAGCGTCCCCCTCGCATGGCTACACCTTC.

The rearrangement links TRBV7-8 to TRBJ1-2; 9 bases align to TRBD1. Germline V lookup: CDR1 SGHVS, CDR2 FQNEAQ. With V trimmed by 2 bases and J by 1 base, 14 bases remained unmatched. This CDR3 contains 19 residues. The CDR3, as DNA: TGTGCCAGCAGCTTAAAAACAGGGGGCGCTAAGGGGAGTAACTATGGCTACACCTTC. Translation: CASSLKTGGAKGSNYGYTF.

The gene calls are TRBV12-3 or TRBV12-4 and TRBJ1-1, with unresolved D. The ends were cut back, 2 bases at V and 1 base at J, with 8 bases in the middle. This CDR3 comprises 14 residues. The DNA for the CDR3 is TGTGCCAGCAGTTTAAGTAGCAGGAACACTGAAGCTTTCTTT. Translated: CASSLSSRNTEAFF.

In DNA form, the CDR3 reads TGTGCCACCAGTGACCCGGGGGGGCCAAGGACCGGGGAGCTGTTTTTT. Translation gives CATSDPGGPRTGELFF. This chain connects TRBV24-1 to TRBJ2-2; 8 nucleotides agree with TRBD2. This CDR3 region has 16 residues. The junction had 8 bases not matched to a gene; V was cut back by 4 bases and J by 5 bases. CDR1 and CDR2 (germline): KGHDR, SFDVKD.

CDR3 nucleotide sequence: TGCGCCAGCAGTCTCCCTAGGTCCACAGATACGCAGTATTTT. Its translation is CASSLPRSTDTQYF. The gene calls are TRBV23-1 and TRBJ2-3; D uncertain. TRBV23-1 is annotated as an ORF whose role is uncertain. The V and J ends lost 4 bases and 2 bases respectively, with 10 bases between them. This CDR3 has 14 amino acids.

V and J are TRBV19 and TRBJ2-3; D possibly corresponds to TRBD1 (6 bases). Germline CDR1 is LNHDA and CDR2 is SQIVND (reference sequence). The V end lost 5 bases, the J end lost 5 bases, and 20 bases lay between the germline ends. The CDR3 runs to 16 residues. CDR3: CASSPRRGPSGDTQYF. The CDR3 nucleotides read TGTGCCAGTAGTCCACGCAGGGGCCCGAGCGGAGATACGCAGTATTTT.